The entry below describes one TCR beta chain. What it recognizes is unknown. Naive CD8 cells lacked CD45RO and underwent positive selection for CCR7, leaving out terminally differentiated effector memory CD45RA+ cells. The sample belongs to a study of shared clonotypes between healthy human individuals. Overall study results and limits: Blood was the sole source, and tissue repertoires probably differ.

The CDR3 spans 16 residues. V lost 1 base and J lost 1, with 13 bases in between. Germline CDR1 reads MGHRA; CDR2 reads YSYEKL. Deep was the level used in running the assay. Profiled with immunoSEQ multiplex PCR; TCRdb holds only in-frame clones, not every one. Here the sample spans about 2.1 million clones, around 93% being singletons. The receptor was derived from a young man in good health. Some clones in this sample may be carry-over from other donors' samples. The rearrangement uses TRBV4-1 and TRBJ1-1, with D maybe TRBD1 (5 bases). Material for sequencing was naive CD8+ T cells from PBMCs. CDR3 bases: TGCGCCAGCAGCCAAGTTGCTCAGGGAACGAACACTGAAGCTTTCTTT. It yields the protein CASSQVAQGTNTEAFF.